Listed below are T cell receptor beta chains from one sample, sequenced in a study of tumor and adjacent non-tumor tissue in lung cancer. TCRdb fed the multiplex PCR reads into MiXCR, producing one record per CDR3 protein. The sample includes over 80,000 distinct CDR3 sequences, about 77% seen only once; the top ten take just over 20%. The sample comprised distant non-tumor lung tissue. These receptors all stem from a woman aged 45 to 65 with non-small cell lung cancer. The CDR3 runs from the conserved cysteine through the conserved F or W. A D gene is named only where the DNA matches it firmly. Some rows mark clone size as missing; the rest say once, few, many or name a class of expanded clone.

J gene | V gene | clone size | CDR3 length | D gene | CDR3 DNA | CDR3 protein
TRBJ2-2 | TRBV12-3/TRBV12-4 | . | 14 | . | TGTGCCATCAAAAGAGACAGAAACACCTGGGAGCTGTTTTTT | CAIKRDRNTWELFF
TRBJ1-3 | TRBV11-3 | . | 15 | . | TGTGCCGGCAGCTTTTCCGGTGAGAGGGGAAACACCATATATTTT | CAGSFSGERGNTIYF
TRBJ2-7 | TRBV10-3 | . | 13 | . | TGTGCCATCATGGCTAACGGTATCTACGAGCAGTACTTC | CAIMANGIYEQYF
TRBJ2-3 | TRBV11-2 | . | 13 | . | TGTGCCAGCAGCTTAGGATCGGAGGATACGCGATTTTTT | CASSLGSEDTRFF
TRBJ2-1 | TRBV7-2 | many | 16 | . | TGTGCCAGCAGCTTATCCCTGGCGGAGAGGGGCAATGAGCAGTTCTTC | CASSLSLAERGNEQFF
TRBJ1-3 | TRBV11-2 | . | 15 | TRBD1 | TGTGCCAGCATCCCTTCGACAGGGACTGTAAACACCATATATTTT | CASIPSTGTVNTIYF
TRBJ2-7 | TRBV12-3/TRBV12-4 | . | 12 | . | TGTGCCATCTGCAAACGGGAGAACGAGCAGTACTTC | CAICKRENEQYF
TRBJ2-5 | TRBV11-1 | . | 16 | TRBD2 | TGTGCCAGTAACTTCAGACTAGCGGGGAGTCAAGAGACCCAGTACTTC | CASNFRLAGSQETQYF
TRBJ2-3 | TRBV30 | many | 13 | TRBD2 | TGTGCCTGGGAGACTGGGGGGGCAGATACGCAGTATTTT | CAWETGGADTQYF
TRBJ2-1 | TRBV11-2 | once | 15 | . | TGTGCCAGCAGCTTAGATTACGTCGGTTGGCATGATCAATTCTTC | CASSLDYVGWHDQFF
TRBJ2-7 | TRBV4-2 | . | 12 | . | TGTGCCAGATGGCAACAAGAGCACGAGCAGTACTTC | CARWQQEHEQYF
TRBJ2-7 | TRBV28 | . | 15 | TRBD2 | TGTGCCAGCAGTTTCCTCGAGACTAGCGGCTACGAGCAGTACTTC | CASSFLETSGYEQYF
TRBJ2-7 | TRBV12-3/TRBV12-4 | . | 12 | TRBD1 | TGTGTCAGCAGTACCAGGACAGGGATCGGCTTCTTC | CVSSTRTGIGFF
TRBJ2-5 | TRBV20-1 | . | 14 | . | TGCAGTGTAATGGGGCTCGGGGTGCGGGAAACCCAGTACTTC | CSVMGLGVRETQYF
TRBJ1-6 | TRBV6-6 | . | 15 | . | TGTGCCGGCACCATCTCCGGATCCCTTTATTCACCCCTCCACTTT | CAGTISGSLYSPLHF
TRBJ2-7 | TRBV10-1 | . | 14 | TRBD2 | TGCGCCAACAGTGAACTAGCGGATGTAAGTGAGCAGTACTTC | CANSELADVSEQYF
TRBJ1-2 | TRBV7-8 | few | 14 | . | TGTGCCAGCAGCTTGGCGCCAGTGGGCTATGGCTACACCTTC | CASSLAPVGYGYTF
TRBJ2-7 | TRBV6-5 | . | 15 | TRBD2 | TGTGCCAGCAGTGGGGGACTAGCGCACACCTGCGAGCAGTACTTC | CASSGGLAHTCEQYF
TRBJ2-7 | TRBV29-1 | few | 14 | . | TGCAGTGTGGTCCAGGACGTAAGCTCCTACGAGCAGTACTTC | CSVVQDVSSYEQYF
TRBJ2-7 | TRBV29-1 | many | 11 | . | TGCAGCGCAAGTACAGTAGACGAGCAGTACTTC | CSASTVDEQYF
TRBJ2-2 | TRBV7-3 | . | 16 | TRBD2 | TGTGCCAGCAGCTTAAACCCTAGCGGGAACACCGGGGAGCTGTTTTTT | CASSLNPSGNTGELFF
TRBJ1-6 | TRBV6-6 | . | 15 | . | TGTGCCAACATCATCTCCGGGTCCCTTTATTCACCCCTCCACTTT | CANIISGSLYSPLHF
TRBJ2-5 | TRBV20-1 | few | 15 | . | TGCAGTGCCGTCCCTACGGGGGCGGGAGCGGAGACCCAGTACTTC | CSAVPTGAGAETQYF
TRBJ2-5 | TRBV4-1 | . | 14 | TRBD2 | TGCGCCAGTAGCCCTGGCGGGAGACATGAGACCCAGTACTTC | CASSPGGRHETQYF
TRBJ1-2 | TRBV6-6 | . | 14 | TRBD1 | TGTGCCAGAGGAGGGGGCTCAGCTAACTATGACTACACCTTC | CARGGGSANYDYTF
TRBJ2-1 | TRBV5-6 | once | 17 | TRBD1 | TGTGCCAGCACCCCGATAGTACAGGGGGCCTACTACAATGAGCAGTTCTTC | CASTPIVQGAYYNEQFF
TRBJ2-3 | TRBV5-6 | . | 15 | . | TGTGCCAGCAGCATGGCGGGCACGGGTTCAGATACGCAGTATTTT | CASSMAGTGSDTQYF
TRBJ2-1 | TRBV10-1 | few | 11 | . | TGCGCCAGCAGTTGCCCTCCCTTGGGAATCTTC | CASSCPPLGIF
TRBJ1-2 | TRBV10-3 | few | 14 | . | TGTGCCACCAGTGGGCAGACAGACTCCGGAAGCTACACCTTC | CATSGQTDSGSYTF
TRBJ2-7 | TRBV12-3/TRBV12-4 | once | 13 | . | TGTGTCAGCTGTTTTGGGGGGACCTACGAGGAGTACTTC | CVSCFGGTYEEYF
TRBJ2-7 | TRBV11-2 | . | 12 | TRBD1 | TGTGCTAACATGGGACAGGGCTACGAGCAGTACTTC | CANMGQGYEQYF
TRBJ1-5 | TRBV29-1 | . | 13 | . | TGCAGTGTTGCAGTGTCTCCAGCTCAGCCCCAGCAATTT | CSVAVSPAQPQQF
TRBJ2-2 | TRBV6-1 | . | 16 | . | TGTGCCAGCAGTGAAGAGCGGAAGGCAGGAACCGGGGAGCTGTTTTTT | CASSEERKAGTGELFF
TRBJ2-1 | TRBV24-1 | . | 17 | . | TGTGCCACCTGTGTTAAGGGGCTAGGACTGCTCTACAATGAGCAATTCTTC | CATCVKGLGLLYNEQFF
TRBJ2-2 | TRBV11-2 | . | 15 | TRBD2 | TGTGACAGCACCCTAGGGAGCGGGAAGACCGGGGAACTGTTTTTT | CDSTLGSGKTGELFF
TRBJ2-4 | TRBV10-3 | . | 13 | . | TGTGCCACCTCAGCAGAGCTCAAAAACATTCAGTACTTC | CATSAELKNIQYF
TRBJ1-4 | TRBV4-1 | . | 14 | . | TGCGCTAGCAGCGAAGTCGGGAAAAATGAAAAACTGTTTTTT | CASSEVGKNEKLFF
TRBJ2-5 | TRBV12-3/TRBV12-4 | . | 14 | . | TGTGGCAGCAGTAAGGGACAACAACAAGAGACCATGTACTTC | CGSSKGQQQETMYF
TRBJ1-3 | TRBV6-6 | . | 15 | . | TGTGCCAGCAGTCCCCCAGGGAGATCTGGAAGCACCATATATTTT | CASSPPGRSGSTIYF
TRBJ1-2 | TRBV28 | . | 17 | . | TGTGCCAACAGTTTATTGCCGCGGGGCGGGGGGTCCACTGACTACACCTTC | CANSLLPRGGGSTDYTF